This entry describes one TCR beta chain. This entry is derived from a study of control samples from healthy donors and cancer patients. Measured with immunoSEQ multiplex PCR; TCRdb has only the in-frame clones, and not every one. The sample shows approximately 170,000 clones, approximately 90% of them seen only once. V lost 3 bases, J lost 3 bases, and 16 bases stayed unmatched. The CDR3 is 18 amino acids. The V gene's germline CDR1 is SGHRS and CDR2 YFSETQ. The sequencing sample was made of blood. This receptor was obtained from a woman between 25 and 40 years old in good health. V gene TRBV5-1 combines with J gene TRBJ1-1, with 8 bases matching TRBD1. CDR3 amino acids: CASSSAGTGGIGDTEAFF. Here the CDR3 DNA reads TGCGCCAGCAGCTCAGCCGGGACAGGAGGGATTGGTGACACTGAAGCTTTCTTT.